This T cell receptor (beta chain) was observed in a study of T cells in Graves' hyperthyroidism and ophthalmopathy. Trimming at V came to 4 bases and at J to 5 bases, leaving 8 bases not matched to a gene. The length of the CDR3 is 15 residues. Germline V gene lookup returns CDR1 SGHAT and CDR2 FQNNGV. RNA transcripts gave rise to amplified TCR beta CDR3 regions. TCR CDR3 underwent first-round RT-PCR with the HTBI primer set. Using its own MiXCR run on the multiplex PCR reads, TCRdb lists one record per CDR3 protein. The data show 450,000 to 700,000 distinct CDR3 sequences, about 45% seen once. The specimen sequenced was peripheral blood or thyroid tissue (not recorded which). The TCR originated in an adult woman with Graves' disease, either hyperthyroidism or ophthalmopathy (not recorded which). The chain carries TRBV11-2 and TRBJ2-7, with TRBD1 matching over 10 bases. The CDR3 DNA sequence: TGTGCCAGCAGCTATCGACAGGGGGCCGTGAACGAGCAGTACTTC. Its protein is CASSYRQGAVNEQYF.